This T cell receptor beta chain emerged from a study of shared clonotypes between healthy human individuals. Study at large: A donor's plate count was three for CD4 naive and three for CD4 memory; CD8 naive had two and CD8 memory one. The study's findings and limits: Clonotype sharing levels among donors were expected to vary with sequencing depth.

Turning to this clone: What it recognizes is unknown.

V shed 5 bases and J shed 2 bases, with 12 bases lying between them. This CDR3 contains 15 residues. Looked up from germline, CDR1 is SGHTA and CDR2 is FQGTGA. TCRdb's table, derived via immunoSEQ multiplex PCR, lists solely in-frame clones and lacks some. Among under 2.5 million clones listed, roughly 92% were seen once. Sequenced material: naive CD4+ T cells from PBMCs. As to subset: CD45RA+ positively selected. The sequence was obtained from a young man in good health. Some clones in this sample may be carry-over from other donors' samples. V is TRBV7-3 and J is TRBJ1-4; TRBD1 is a possible D gene (5 bases). This chain's CDR3 is CASSPSGHTNEKLFF. The CDR3, as DNA: TGTGCCAGCAGCCCATCGGGGCACACTAATGAAAAACTGTTTTTT.